This T cell receptor (beta chain) was found in a study of shared clonotypes between healthy human individuals. The CDR3 sequence is 14 residues long. CDR1 SGHTA and CDR2 FQGNSA come from the germline V gene. Deletions cut 2 bases from V and 4 bases from J, with 8 bases between. It was CD45RO-negative cells, positively selected for CCR7, that made up naive CD8 cells, with terminally differentiated effector memory CD45RA+ cells excluded. Some clones are missing from TCRdb's copy, which holds only in-frame ones; the method was immunoSEQ multiplex PCR. The sample includes around 2,100,000 clones, about 95% of them seen just once.

The receptor's source is a man between 18 and 35 years old in good health. This chain connects TRBV7-2 to TRBJ2-2; no clear D gene. The material sequenced was naive CD8+ T cells sorted from blood. CDR3: CASSLKGSTGELFF. The CDR3 coding sequence is TGTGCCAGCAGCTTAAAGGGTAGCACCGGGGAGCTGTTTTTT.